This T cell receptor beta chain was identified during a study of vaccination and CD4 T cells after COVID-19. On the study more broadly: Participants were given two doses of BNT162b2 or mRNA-1273 vaccine.

Germline V gene lookup returns CDR1 KGHDR and CDR2 SFDVKD. The CDR3 length is 12 residues. V was cut by 6 bases and J by 2 bases, with 5 bases left in between. Cultured CD4+ T cell DNA underwent sequencing with the Oncomine TCR Beta short-read assay. TCRdb called the PCR reads again in MiXCR, with one record for every CDR3 protein. This table has 4,000 to 5,000 distinct CDR3 sequences, approximately 57% appearing once. As for treatment: roughly 11-day PBMC culture with coronavirus spike peptide pools or control peptides (ViraFEST assay). Harvesting of the unexposed donor's CD4+ T cells predated the COVID-19 pandemic (2011-2018). For ViraFEST, peptide pools expanded antigen-specific T cells, after which the TCRs were sequenced. The culture of 2 million to 2.5 million PBMCs per well included around 10 IU/ml IL-2 and about 9.8 ug/ml peptide pools. With respect to this clonotype: The target antigen is unknown.

This clonotype was obtained from a human donor in good health. Material: CD4+ T cells from blood, cultured in vitro. V usage is TRBV24-1 and J usage is TRBJ2-3; no clear D gene. The CDR3 DNA is TGTGCCACCAGTCAAAACACAGATACGCAGTATTTT. Its protein is CATSQNTDTQYF.